The clone carrying this T cell receptor (beta chain) was recorded many times. Its matching antigen is unknown. These patients, aged 18 to 65, had recently diagnosed hyperthyroidism lasting under 2 months. Together with thyroid ultrasound, orbital computed tomography, serum thyroxine and TRAb, clinical symptoms were used for diagnoses. These data belong to a study of T cells in Graves' hyperthyroidism and ophthalmopathy. As for the study in general: Pretreatment peripheral blood was obtained at initial diagnosis.

CDR1 is SQVTM and CDR2 is ANQGSEA in the germline V gene. V was shortened by 0 bases and J by 6 bases, with 21 bases between the two germline ends. CDR3 size: 16 residues. General observations from the study: Blood samples included most of the expanded thyroid clonotypes exceeding 0.001.

The CDR3 regions of TCR beta were amplified from RNA transcripts. First-round RT-PCR of the TCR CDR3 relied on the HTBI primer set. TCRdb processed the multiplex PCR reads anew with MiXCR; each CDR3 protein has one entry. The repertoire includes about 130,000 distinct CDR3 sequences, around 20% of them detected once, and around two thirds sits in the top ten. The V and J genes are TRBV29-1 and TRBJ2-7; a possible D gene is TRBD1 (5 bases). The sequence derives from a woman in her forties or fifties with Graves' hyperthyroidism that later progressed to Graves' ophthalmopathy. Source material: blood. In nucleotides, the CDR3 is TGCAGCGTTGAAGATGGTTTCGGGCAGGGCGCTTCCGAGCAGTACTTC. Residues: CSVEDGFGQGASEQYF.